Shown below are 21 T cell receptor beta chains from a single sample sequenced in a study of T-cell memory formation after mild COVID-19. TCRdb recomputed calls from the 5' RACE reads with MiXCR, one row per CDR3 protein. The repertoire consists of hundreds of thousands of distinct CDR3 sequences, with approximately 15% occurring once and the leading ten covering around a fifth. Sequenced input: PBMCs or a T cell subset sorted from them (not recorded which). The receptors derive from a man aged 18 to 35 who had mild COVID-19 (a few samples of this study predate the infection). Cell type and time point are not known.

This clonotype was picked up a small number of times. V usage is TRBV12-3 or TRBV12-4 and J usage is TRBJ2-1; 7 bases align to TRBD2. The CDR3 contains 16 residues. After removal of 6 bases from V and 9 bases from J, the junction contained 17 bases not matched to a gene. The CDR3 DNA reads as TGTGCCAGCAGCCTAAGGCTGGAGCGGGGTTTCGCTGAGCAGTTCTTC. Translated, it gives CASSLRLERGFAEQFF.

This chain connects TRBV7-9 to TRBJ2-7; D unclear. Germline CDR1 is SEHNR and CDR2 is FQNEAQ (reference sequence). CDR3 length: 12 residues. V was trimmed by 1 base and J by 6 bases, leaving 7 bases between them. The CDR3 region has the DNA TGTGCCAGCAGCTTAGTCGTCGGCGAGCAGTACGTC. Its translation: CASSLVVGEQYV.

Many counts were recorded for this clonotype. The chain recombines TRBV15 with TRBJ1-3, with D possibly matching TRBD1 (5 bases). The V end was cut by 0 bases, the J end by 2 bases, with 11 bases between. CDR1 is LNHNV and CDR2 is YYDKDF in the germline V gene (reference sequence). The CDR3 spans 16 residues. The CDR3 region is CATSRDPDNPGNTIYF. DNA for the CDR3: TGTGCCACCAGCAGAGATCCGGACAACCCTGGAAACACCATATATTTT.

This clonotype came up a few times. The gene calls are TRBV6-5 and TRBJ2-3; a weak D match, TRBD1 (5 bases). The CDR3 length is 19 residues. The V gene's germline CDR1 is MNHEY and CDR2 SVGAGI. Trimming removed 6 bases from V and 4 bases from J, with 29 bases in between. CDR3 bases: TGTGCCAGCAGCCCCGGCAGGGCCACATTACCACTGAGCGCAGATACGCAGTATTTT. It encodes CASSPGRATLPLSADTQYF.

This clonotype was detected only a few times. J is TRBJ1-2 and V is TRBV10-3; D perhaps matches TRBD1 (5 bases). V gave up 7 bases and J gave up 7 bases, with 16 bases separating them. The CDR3 extends over 13 amino acids. Germline-derived CDR1 and CDR2 are ENHRY and SYGVKD. This chain's CDR3 is CAITGGGIGGYTF. In nucleotides, the CDR3 is TGTGCCATCACCGGCGGGGGGATTGGTGGCTACACCTTC.

This clonotype has just a few counts. The rearrangement links TRBV7-2 to TRBJ2-5; no clear D. The germline gives CDR1 SGHTA, CDR2 FQGNSA. This CDR3 contains 16 residues. Trimming shortened V by 2 bases and J by 2 bases, and 15 bases separated the two germline ends. As DNA, the CDR3 is TGTGCCAGCAGCTTAACTGGACGGGTTAGTCAAGAGACCCAGTACTTC. Its translation: CASSLTGRVSQETQYF.

The chain joins TRBV7-9 to TRBJ2-6; D might be TRBD1 (6 bases). V was cut by 5 bases and J by 0 bases, with 11 bases left in between. The germline gives CDR1 SEHNR, CDR2 FQNEAQ (reference sequence). This CDR3 contains 16 residues. Here the CDR3 reads CASSTRQASGANVLTF. CDR3 nucleotides: TGTGCCAGCAGCACCAGACAGGCCTCTGGGGCCAACGTCCTGACTTTC.

J is TRBJ2-7 and V is TRBV29-1; possible D gene TRBD1, 6 bases. The CDR3 spans 11 residues. Deletions cut 3 bases from V and 9 bases from J, with 12 bases between. CDR1 and CDR2 (germline): SQVTM, ANQGSEA. CDR3 loop: CSVEKGVGQYF. The CDR3 DNA sequence: TGCAGCGTTGAGAAGGGGGTAGGGCAGTACTTC.

The gene calls are TRBV29-1 and TRBJ2-3; tentatively, D is TRBD1 or TRBD2 (5 bases each). Trimming took 6 bases from V and 10 from J, leaving 14 bases between them. Germline V gene data show CDR1 as SQVTM and CDR2 as ANQGSEA. The CDR3 covers 11 residues. The CDR3: CSVREGNSQYF. In DNA form, the CDR3 reads TGCAGCGTCCGCGAGGGGAATTCGCAGTATTTT.

The chain is built from TRBV7-9 and TRBJ1-2, with 8 positions matching TRBD1. This CDR3 spans 15 amino acids. Germline assignment: CDR1 SEHNR and CDR2 FQNEAQ (reference sequence). V lost 4 bases and J lost 7; bases outside the gene matches: 11. The CDR3 DNA reads TGTGCCAGCAGCTGGGACAGGACTTTCGAGTCTGGCTACACCTTC. It codes for CASSWDRTFESGYTF. The variable domain in full, completed from reference TRBV7-9 and TRBJ1-2, reads DTGVSQNPRHKITKRGQNVTFRCDPISEHNRLYWYRQTLGQGPEFLTYFQNEAQLEKSRLLSDRFSAERPKGSFSTLEIQRTEQGDSAMYLCASSWDRTFESGYTFGSGTRLTVV.

The sample holds a few counts of this clonotype. The genes are TRBV11-2 and TRBJ2-1, with 9 bases matching TRBD1. This CDR3 has 16 amino acids. CDR1 and CDR2 from the germline V gene are SGHAT and FQNNGV. J was trimmed by 4 bases and V by 2 bases; bases with no gene match: 6. CDR3 DNA: TGTGCCAGCAGCTTAACCCGACAGGGGGTGTACAATGAGCAGTTCTTC. This encodes CASSLTRQGVYNEQFF.

The chain employs TRBV6-1 and TRBJ2-2; tentative D call: TRBD1 (6 bases). This CDR3 has 16 residues. The germline V gene has CDR1 MNHNS and CDR2 SASEGT. V was shortened by 7 bases and J by 3 bases, with 18 bases between the two germline ends. CDR3 sequence: CASTYRVHRDTGELFF. DNA of the CDR3: TGTGCCAGCACCTACAGGGTACATCGGGACACCGGGGAGCTGTTTTTT.

The chain carries TRBV20-1 and TRBJ1-3, with a tentative D call TRBD1 (5 bases). This CDR3 is built from 12 residues. The V end was cut by 5 bases, the J end by 8 bases, with 13 bases between. Germline V CDR1 and CDR2: DFQATT, SNEGSKA (reference sequence). CDR3 in DNA: TGCAGTGCTTCCACGCAAGGGGACACCATATATTTT. Its translation: CSASTQGDTIYF.

The table lists this clonotype with a few counts. J is TRBJ1-6 and V is TRBV7-3; weak D call: TRBD1 (6 bases). CDR1 SGHTA and CDR2 FQGTGA come from the germline V gene. Trimming pared 5 bases from V and 19 bases from J, leaving 15 bases between. This CDR3 is 11 amino acids long. CDR3 DNA sequence: TGTGCCAGCAGCGCCGGGACAATGGGTCACTTT. This translates into CASSAGTMGHF.

The chain links TRBV2 to TRBJ1-1; 8 positions match TRBD1. Germline loops: CDR1 SNHLY, CDR2 FYNNEI. This CDR3 spans 15 amino acids. V lost 5 bases, J lost 1 base, and 6 bases stayed unmatched. CDR3 coding DNA: TGTGCCAGCAGTTATCCGGACAGGGCGAACACTGAAGCTTTCTTT. Its protein is CASSYPDRANTEAFF.

This clonotype showed up many times. The V and J genes are TRBV20-1 and TRBJ1-2; 10 bases line up with TRBD1. In germline, CDR1 is DFQATT, CDR2 SNEGSKA (reference sequence). The CDR3 is 14 residues long. Trimming at V came to 6 bases and at J to 5 bases, leaving 9 bases not matched to a gene. CDR3 amino acids: CSAKTGGAFYGYTF. DNA for the CDR3: TGCAGTGCAAAGACAGGGGGCGCTTTTTATGGCTACACCTTC.

This clonotype has just one count. The chain recombines TRBV7-3 with TRBJ2-7; D is unresolved. In germline, CDR1 is SGHTA, CDR2 FQGTGA. The CDR3 loop spans 16 amino acids. The V and J ends lost 5 bases and 5 bases respectively, with 22 bases between them. The CDR3 region is CASSLGPPYSGDEQYF. DNA for the CDR3: TGTGCCAGCAGCCTCGGGCCACCCTACTCAGGCGACGAGCAGTACTTC.

The chain carries TRBV20-1 and TRBJ1-1; D unclear. The length of the CDR3 is 11 residues. The ends were cut back, 1 base at V and 7 bases at J, with 7 bases in the middle. CDR1 is DFQATT and CDR2 is SNEGSKA in the germline V gene (reference sequence). DNA for the CDR3: TGCAGTGCTAGAGTAGGAGGTGAAGCTTTCTTT. Its translation is CSARVGGEAFF.

The V call is TRBV20-1, the J call TRBJ1-4; D is unclear. Germline V lookup: CDR1 DFQATT, CDR2 SNEGSKA (reference sequence). Trimming cost V 1 base and J 0 bases, with 9 bases left between them. This CDR3 has 15 amino acids. The DNA of the CDR3 is TGCAGTGCTAGAGCCCCGACTCCAACTAATGAAAAACTGTTTTTT. The encoded protein is CSARAPTPTNEKLFF.

This clonotype was counted a few times. DNA of the CDR3: TGTGCCAGCAGCCTCCGGGGGCATGGCACTGAAGCTTTCTTT. Protein product: CASSLRGHGTEAFF. The V gene is TRBV3-1, the J gene TRBJ1-1, with D possibly matching TRBD1 (6 bases). The ends were cut back, 4 bases at V and 4 bases at J, with 13 bases in the middle. The CDR3 consists of 14 residues. The germline V gene has CDR1 LGHDT and CDR2 YNNKEL (reference sequence).

This clonotype was found a few times. The chain is built from TRBV4-1 and TRBJ2-5; 11 bases are a match to TRBD2. V shed 2 bases, J shed 5 bases, and the junction held 7 bases outside the gene matches. The CDR3 extends over 16 amino acids. Germline lookup yields CDR1 MGHRA and CDR2 YSYEKL. The CDR3 spells CASSQLTSGDRETQYF. In DNA form, the CDR3 reads TGCGCCAGCAGCCAATTGACTAGCGGGGACCGTGAGACCCAGTACTTC.